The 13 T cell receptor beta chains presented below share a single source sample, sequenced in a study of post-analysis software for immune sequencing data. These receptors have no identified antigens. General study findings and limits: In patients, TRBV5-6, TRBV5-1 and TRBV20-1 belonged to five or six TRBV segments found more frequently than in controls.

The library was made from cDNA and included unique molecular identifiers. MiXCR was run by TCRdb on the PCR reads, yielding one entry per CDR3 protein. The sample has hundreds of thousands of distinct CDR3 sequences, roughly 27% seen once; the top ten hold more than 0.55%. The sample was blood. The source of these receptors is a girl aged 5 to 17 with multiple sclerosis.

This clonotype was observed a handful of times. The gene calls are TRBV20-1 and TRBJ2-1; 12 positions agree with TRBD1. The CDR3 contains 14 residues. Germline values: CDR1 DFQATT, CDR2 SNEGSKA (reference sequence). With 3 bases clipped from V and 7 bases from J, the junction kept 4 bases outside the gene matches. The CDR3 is CSASKGQGANEQFF. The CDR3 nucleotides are TGCAGTGCTAGTAAGGGACAGGGGGCTAATGAGCAGTTCTTC.

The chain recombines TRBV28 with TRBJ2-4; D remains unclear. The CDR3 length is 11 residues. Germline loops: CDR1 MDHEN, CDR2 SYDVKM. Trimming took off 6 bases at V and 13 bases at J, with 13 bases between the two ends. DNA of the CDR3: TGTGCCAGCAGCCCAGGATACGGGCAGTACTTC. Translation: CASSPGYGQYF.

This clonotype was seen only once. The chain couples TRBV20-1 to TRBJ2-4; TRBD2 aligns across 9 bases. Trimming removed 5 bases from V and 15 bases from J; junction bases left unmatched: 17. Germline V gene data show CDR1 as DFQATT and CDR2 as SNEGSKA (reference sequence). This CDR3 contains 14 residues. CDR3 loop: CSASVSGGFYERYF. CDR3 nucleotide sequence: TGCAGTGCTTCCGTTAGCGGGGGATTCTACGAGCGGTACTTC.

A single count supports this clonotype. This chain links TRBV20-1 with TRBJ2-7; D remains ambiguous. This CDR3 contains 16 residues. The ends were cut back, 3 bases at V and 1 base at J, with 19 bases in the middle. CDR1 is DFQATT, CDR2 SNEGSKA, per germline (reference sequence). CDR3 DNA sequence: TGCAGTGCTAGCCCCCCTTCGGGTCGCGGATCCTACGAGCAGTACTTC. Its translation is CSASPPSGRGSYEQYF.

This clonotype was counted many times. The CDR3 loop is CASSLVNPGTQYF. The CDR3 nucleotides are TGCGCCAGCAGCTTGGTCAACCCGGGGACCCAGTACTTC. J is TRBJ2-5 and V is TRBV5-1; D unresolved. Germline CDR1 SGHRS, CDR2 YFSETQ. The CDR3 covers 13 residues. V lost 0 bases to trimming and J lost 7 bases, with 10 bases between them.

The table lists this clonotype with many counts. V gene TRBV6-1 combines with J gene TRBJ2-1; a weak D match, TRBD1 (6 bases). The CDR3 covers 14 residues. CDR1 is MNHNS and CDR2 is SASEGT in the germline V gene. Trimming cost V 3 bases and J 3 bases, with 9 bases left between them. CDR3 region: CASSEGAGYNEQFF. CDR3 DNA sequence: TGTGCCAGCAGTGAGGGGGCAGGCTACAATGAGCAGTTCTTC.

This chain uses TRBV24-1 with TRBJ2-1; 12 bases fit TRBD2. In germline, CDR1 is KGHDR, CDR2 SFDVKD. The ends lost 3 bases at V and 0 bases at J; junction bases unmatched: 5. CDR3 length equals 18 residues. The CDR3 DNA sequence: TGTGCCACCAGTGATCCTGGACTAGCGGGAAACTCCTACAATGAGCAGTTCTTC. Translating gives CATSDPGLAGNSYNEQFF.

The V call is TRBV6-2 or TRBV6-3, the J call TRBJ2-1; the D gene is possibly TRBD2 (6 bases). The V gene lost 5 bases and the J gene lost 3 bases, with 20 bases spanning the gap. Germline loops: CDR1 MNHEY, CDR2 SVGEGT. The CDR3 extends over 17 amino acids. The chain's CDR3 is CASSQRTLAVLYNEQFF. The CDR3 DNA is TGTGCCAGCAGTCAAAGAACCTTAGCGGTCCTCTACAATGAGCAGTTCTTC.

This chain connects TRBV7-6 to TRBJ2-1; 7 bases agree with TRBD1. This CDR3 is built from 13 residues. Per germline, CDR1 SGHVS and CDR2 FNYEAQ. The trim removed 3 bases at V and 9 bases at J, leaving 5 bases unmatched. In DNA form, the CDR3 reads TGTGCCAGCAGCTTCCAGAGGGGGCTTGAGCAGTTCTTC. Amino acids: CASSFQRGLEQFF.

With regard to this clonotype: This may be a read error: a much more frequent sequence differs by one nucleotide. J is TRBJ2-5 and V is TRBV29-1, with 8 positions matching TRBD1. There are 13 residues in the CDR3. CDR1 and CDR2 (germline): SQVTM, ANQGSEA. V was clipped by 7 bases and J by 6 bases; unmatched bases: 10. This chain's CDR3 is CSAVHRGCQTQYF. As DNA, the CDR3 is TGCAGCGCCGTACACAGGGGGTGCCAGACCCAGTACTTC.

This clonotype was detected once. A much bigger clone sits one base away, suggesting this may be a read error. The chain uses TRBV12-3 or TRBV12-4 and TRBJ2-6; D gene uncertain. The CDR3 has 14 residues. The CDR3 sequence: CASSLLTGTNVLTF. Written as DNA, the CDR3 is TGTGCCAGCAGTTTATTGACTGGGACCAACGTCCTGACTTTC.

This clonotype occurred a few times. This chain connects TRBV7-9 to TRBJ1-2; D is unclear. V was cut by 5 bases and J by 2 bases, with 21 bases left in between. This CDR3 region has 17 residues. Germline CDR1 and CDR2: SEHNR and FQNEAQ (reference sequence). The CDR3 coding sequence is TGTGCCAGCAGCCCCGCAACTTATTCGAGCCTAAACTATGGCTACACCTTC. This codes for CASSPATYSSLNYGYTF.

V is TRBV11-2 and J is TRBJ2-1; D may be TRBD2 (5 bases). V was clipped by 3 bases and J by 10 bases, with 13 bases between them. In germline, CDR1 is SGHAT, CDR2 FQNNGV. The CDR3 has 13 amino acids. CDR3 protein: CASSFSAVREQFF. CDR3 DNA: TGTGCCAGCAGCTTTTCAGCGGTGAGGGAGCAGTTCTTC.